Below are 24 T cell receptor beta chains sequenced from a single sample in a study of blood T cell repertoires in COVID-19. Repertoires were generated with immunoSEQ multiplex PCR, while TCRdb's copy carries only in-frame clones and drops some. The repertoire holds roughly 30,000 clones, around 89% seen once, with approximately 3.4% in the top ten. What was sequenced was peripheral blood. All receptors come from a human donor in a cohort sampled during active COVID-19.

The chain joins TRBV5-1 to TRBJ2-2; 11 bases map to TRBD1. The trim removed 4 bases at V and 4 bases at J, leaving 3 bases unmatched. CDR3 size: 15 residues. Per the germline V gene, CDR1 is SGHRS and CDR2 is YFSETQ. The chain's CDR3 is CASSLGTGGTGELFF. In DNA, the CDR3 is TGCGCCAGCAGCCTGGGGACAGGGGGCACCGGGGAGCTGTTTTTT.

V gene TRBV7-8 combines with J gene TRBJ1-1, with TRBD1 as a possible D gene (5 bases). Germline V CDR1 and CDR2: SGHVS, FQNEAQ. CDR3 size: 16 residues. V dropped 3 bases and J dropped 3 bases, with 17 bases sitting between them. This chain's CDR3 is CASSFRQGLGDTEAFF. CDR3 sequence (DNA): TGTGCCAGCAGCTTTCGGCAGGGTTTAGGGGACACTGAAGCTTTCTTT.

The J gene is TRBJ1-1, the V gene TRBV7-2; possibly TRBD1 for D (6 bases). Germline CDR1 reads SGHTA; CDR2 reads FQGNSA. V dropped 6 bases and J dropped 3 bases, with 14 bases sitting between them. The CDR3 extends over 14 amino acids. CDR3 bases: TGTGCCAGCAGATGGGACAATTTCTACACTGAAGCTTTCTTT. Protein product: CASRWDNFYTEAFF.

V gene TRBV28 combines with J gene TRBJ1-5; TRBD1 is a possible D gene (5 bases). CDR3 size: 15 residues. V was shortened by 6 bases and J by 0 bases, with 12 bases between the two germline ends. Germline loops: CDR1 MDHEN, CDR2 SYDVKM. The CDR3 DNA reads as TGTGCCAGCAGCCCCCTCCAGGGTAGCAATCAGCCCCAGCATTTT. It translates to CASSPLQGSNQPQHF. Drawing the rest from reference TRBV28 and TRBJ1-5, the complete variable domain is DVKVTQSSRYLVKRTGEKVFLECVQDMDHENMFWYRQDPGLGLRLIYFSYDVKMKEKGDIPEGYSVSREKKERFSLILESASTNQTSMYLCASSPLQGSNQPQHFGDGTRLSIL.

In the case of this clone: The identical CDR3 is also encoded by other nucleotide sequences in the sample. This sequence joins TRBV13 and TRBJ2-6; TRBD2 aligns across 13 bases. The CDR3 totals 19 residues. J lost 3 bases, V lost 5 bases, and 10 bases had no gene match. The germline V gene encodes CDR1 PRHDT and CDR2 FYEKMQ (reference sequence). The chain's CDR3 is CASSQASLAGGRGANVLTF. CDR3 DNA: TGTGCCAGCAGCCAAGCCTCACTAGCGGGGGGGCGTGGGGCCAACGTCCTGACTTTC.

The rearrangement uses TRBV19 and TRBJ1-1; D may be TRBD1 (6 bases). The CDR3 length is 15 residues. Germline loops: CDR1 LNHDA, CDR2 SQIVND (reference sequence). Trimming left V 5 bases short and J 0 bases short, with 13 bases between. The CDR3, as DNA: TGTGCCAGTAGTCCCCACAGGGTCATGAACACTGAAGCTTTCTTT. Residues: CASSPHRVMNTEAFF.

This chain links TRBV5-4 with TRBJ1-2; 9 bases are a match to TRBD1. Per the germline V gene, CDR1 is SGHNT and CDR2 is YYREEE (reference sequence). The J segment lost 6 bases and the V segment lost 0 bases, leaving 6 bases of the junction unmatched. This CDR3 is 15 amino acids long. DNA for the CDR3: TGTGCCAGCAGCTTGGGGTGGGGACAGGGACATGGCTACACCTTC. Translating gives CASSLGWGQGHGYTF.

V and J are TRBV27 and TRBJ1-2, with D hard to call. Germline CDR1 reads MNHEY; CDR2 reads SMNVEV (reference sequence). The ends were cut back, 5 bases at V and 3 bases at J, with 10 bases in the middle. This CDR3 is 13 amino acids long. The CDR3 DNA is TGTGCCAGCAGTCCGGGAGACTACTATGGCTACACCTTC. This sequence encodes CASSPGDYYGYTF.

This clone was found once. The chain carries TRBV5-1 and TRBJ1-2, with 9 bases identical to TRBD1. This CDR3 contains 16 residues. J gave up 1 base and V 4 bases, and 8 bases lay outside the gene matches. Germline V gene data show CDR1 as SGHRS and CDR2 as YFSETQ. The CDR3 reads CASSLTAGQGNYGYTF. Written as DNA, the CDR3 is TGCGCCAGCAGCCTAACCGCGGGACAGGGTAACTATGGCTACACCTTC.

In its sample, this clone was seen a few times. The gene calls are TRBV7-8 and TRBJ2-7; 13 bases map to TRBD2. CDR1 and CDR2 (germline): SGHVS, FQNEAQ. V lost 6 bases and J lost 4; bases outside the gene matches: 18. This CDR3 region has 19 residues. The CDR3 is CASSQQRLGLAGRTYEQYF. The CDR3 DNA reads TGTGCCAGCAGTCAACAGAGGCTGGGACTAGCGGGGCGTACTTACGAGCAGTACTTC.

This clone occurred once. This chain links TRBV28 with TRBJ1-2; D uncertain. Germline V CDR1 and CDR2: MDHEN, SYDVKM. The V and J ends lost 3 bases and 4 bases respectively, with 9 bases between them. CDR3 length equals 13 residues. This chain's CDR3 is CASSLAGVYGYTF. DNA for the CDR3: TGTGCCAGCAGTTTGGCAGGCGTCTATGGCTACACCTTC.

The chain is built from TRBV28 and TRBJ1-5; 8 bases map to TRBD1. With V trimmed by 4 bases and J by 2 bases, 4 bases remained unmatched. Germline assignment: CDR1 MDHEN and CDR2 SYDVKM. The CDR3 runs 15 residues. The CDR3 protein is CASSSPGGGNQPQHF. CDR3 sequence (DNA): TGTGCCAGCAGTTCCCCAGGGGGCGGCAATCAGCCCCAGCATTTT.

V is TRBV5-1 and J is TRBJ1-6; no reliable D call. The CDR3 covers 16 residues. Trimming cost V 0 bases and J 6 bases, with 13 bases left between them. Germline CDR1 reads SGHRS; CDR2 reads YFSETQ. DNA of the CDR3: TGCGCCAGCAGCTTGGGCCCCACTATCGGTAATTCACCCCTCCACTTT. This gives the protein CASSLGPTIGNSPLHF.

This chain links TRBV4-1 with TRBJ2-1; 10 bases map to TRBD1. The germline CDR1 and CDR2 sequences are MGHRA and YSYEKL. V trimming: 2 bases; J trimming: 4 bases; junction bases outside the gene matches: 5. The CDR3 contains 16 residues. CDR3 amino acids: CASSQPGTGAYNEQFF. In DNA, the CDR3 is TGCGCCAGCAGCCAACCAGGGACAGGGGCTTACAATGAGCAGTTCTTC.

CDR3 sequence: CASSVLNGGKETQYF. For the CDR3, the DNA is TGTGCCAGCAGCGTCCTAAACGGAGGGAAAGAGACCCAGTACTTC. The J gene is TRBJ2-5, the V gene TRBV9; tentatively, D is TRBD2 (6 bases). Germline CDR1 SGDLS, CDR2 YYNGEE. CDR3 length: 15 amino acids. V lost 2 bases to trimming and J lost 3 bases, with 14 bases between them.

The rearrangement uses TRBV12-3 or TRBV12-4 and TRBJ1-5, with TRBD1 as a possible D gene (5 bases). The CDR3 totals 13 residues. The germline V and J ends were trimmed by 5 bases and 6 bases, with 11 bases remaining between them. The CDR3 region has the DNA TGTGCCAGCAGTCTCACCGGGGGTCAGCCCCAGCATTTT. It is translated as CASSLTGGQPQHF.

The CDR3 loop reads CAWSAPGQFNQPQHF. The CDR3 DNA reads as TGTGCCTGGAGTGCTCCGGGACAGTTCAATCAGCCCCAGCATTTT. The genes are TRBV30 and TRBJ1-5; 7 bases align to TRBD1. The CDR3 is 15 residues long. Germline V gene sequence: CDR1 GTSNPN, CDR2 SVGIG (reference sequence). V trimming: 1 base; J trimming: 3 bases; junction bases outside the gene matches: 6.

CDR3 in amino acids: CAWSPENSGNTIYF. The CDR3 DNA reads TGTGCCTGGTCCCCAGAAAACTCTGGAAACACCATATATTTT. The V and J genes are TRBV30 and TRBJ1-3; the D is unclear. Trimming stripped 5 bases from V and 0 bases from J, with 11 bases between. This CDR3 is 14 amino acids long. Germline V CDR1 and CDR2: GTSNPN, SVGIG (reference sequence).

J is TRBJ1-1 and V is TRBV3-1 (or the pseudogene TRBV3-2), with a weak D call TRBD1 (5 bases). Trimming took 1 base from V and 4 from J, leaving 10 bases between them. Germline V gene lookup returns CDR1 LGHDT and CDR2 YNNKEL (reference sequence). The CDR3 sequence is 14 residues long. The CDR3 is CASSQGVGGTEAFF. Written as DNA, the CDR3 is TGTGCCAGCAGCCAAGGAGTGGGGGGCACTGAAGCTTTCTTT.

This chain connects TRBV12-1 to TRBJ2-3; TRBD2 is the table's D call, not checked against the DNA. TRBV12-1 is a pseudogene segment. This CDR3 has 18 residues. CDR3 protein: CASSPGLAGPNSTDTQYF. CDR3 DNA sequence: TGTGCCAGCAGCCCTGGACTAGCGGGGCCCAATAGCACAGATACGCAGTATTTT.

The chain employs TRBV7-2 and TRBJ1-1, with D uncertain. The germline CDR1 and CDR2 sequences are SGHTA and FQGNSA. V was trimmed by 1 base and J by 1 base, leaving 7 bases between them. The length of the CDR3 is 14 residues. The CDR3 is CASSLVPSNTEAFF. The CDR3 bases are TGTGCCAGCAGCTTAGTCCCTTCGAACACTGAAGCTTTCTTT.

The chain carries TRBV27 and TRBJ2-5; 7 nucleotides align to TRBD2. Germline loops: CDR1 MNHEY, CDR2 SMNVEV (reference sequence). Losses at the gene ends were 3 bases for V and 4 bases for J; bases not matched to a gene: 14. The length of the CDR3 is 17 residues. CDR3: CASSFAPYRGVRETQYF. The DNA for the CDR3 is TGTGCCAGCAGTTTCGCCCCTTACCGGGGGGTGAGAGAGACCCAGTACTTC.

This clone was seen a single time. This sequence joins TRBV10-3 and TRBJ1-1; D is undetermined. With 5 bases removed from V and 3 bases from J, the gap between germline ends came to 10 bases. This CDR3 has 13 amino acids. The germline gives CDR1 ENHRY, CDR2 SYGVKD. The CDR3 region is CAISPQADTEAFF. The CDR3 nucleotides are TGTGCCATCAGTCCCCAAGCGGACACTGAAGCTTTCTTT.

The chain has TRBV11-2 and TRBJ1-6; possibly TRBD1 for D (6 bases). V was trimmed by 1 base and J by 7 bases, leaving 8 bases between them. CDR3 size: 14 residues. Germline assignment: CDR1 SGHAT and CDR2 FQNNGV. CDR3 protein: CASSLGTANSPLHF. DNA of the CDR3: TGTGCCAGCAGCTTAGGGACAGCAAATTCACCCCTCCACTTT.